The clone carrying this TCR beta chain turned up a few times. Germline values: CDR1 SGHTA, CDR2 FQGNSA. The CDR3 runs to 15 residues. The V segment lost 1 base and the J segment 10 bases; nucleotides outside the gene matches: 6. These data are taken from a study of response to subunit inactivated influenza vaccine. TCRdb re-called the RT-PCR reads with MiXCR, one entry per CDR3 protein. The data show 500,000 or so distinct CDR3 sequences, more than 15% seen once. The clonotype comes from a man aged 45 to 75 who received an inactivated influenza vaccine. Source: CD4+ T cells sorted from PBMCs, taken around 25 months after vaccination. The V gene is TRBV7-2, the J gene TRBJ2-1; 11 bases fit TRBD2. CDR3 protein: CASSLGVAGGREQFF. CDR3 DNA: TGTGCCAGCAGCTTAGGGGTAGCGGGAGGGAGGGAGCAGTTCTTC.